Below are 7 T cell receptor beta chains sequenced from a single sample in a study of blood T cell repertoires in COVID-19. Libraries were prepared by immunoSEQ multiplex PCR; TCRdb keeps only in-frame clonotypes and omits some of them. Here the sample spans 130,000 or so clones, over 75% being singletons. The material sequenced was peripheral blood. These receptors came from a man in his 60s with active or convalescent COVID-19.

The chain combines TRBV3-1 (or the pseudogene TRBV3-2) with TRBJ1-5, with 8 bases aligning to TRBD1. Germline V gives CDR1 LGHDT, CDR2 YNNKEL (reference sequence). Trimming took 5 bases from V and 3 from J; bases not matched to a gene: 3. The CDR3 consists of 14 residues. Here the CDR3 reads CASSTDRANQPQHF. CDR3 nucleotide sequence: TGTGCCAGCAGCACGGACAGGGCCAATCAGCCCCAGCATTTT.

The chain combines TRBV28 with TRBJ2-3; no firm D call. The CDR3 loop spans 16 amino acids. CDR1 and CDR2 from the germline V gene are MDHEN and SYDVKM. The V gene lost 0 bases and the J gene lost 0 bases, with 10 bases spanning the gap. The CDR3 spells CASSLWGSSSTDTQYF. The CDR3 nucleotides are TGTGCCAGCAGTTTATGGGGCAGTTCTAGCACAGATACGCAGTATTTT. Together with reference TRBV28 and TRBJ2-3, the CDR3 gives the full variable domain: DVKVTQSSRYLVKRTGEKVFLECVQDMDHENMFWYRQDPGLGLRLIYFSYDVKMKEKGDIPEGYSVSREKKERFSLILESASTNQTSMYLCASSLWGSSSTDTQYFGPGTRLTVL.

The rearrangement uses TRBV3-1 (or the pseudogene TRBV3-2) and TRBJ2-5; TRBD2 agrees at 7 bases. The CDR3 totals 17 residues. CDR1 and CDR2 from the germline V gene are LGHDT and YNNKEL (reference sequence). J lost 0 bases, V lost 1 base, and 8 bases had no gene match. CDR3 sequence: CASSQGVLAAYQETQYF. For the CDR3, the DNA is TGTGCCAGCAGCCAAGGGGTGCTAGCGGCCTACCAAGAGACCCAGTACTTC.

The chain couples TRBV7-2 to TRBJ2-2; possible D gene TRBD2, 6 bases. V was pared by 5 bases and J by 1 base, with 8 bases between. The CDR3 runs 14 residues. CDR1 is SGHTA, CDR2 FQGNSA, per germline. The CDR3 reads CASSQGLNTGELFF. DNA of the CDR3: TGTGCCAGCAGCCAGGGACTGAACACCGGGGAGCTGTTTTTT.

The V and J genes are TRBV5-6 and TRBJ2-7, with 10 bases lining up with TRBD1. V was pared by 4 bases and J by 7 bases, with 8 bases of the junction left unmatched. Germline values: CDR1 SGHDT, CDR2 YYEEEE. The CDR3 loop spans 14 amino acids. The CDR3, as DNA: TGTGCCAGCAGCAGGCGACAGGGGGCGGGGGAGCAGTACTTC. Its protein product is CASSRRQGAGEQYF.

This chain uses TRBV12-3 or TRBV12-4 with TRBJ1-1; no definite D call. V lost 1 base to trimming and J lost 6 bases, with 9 bases between them. CDR3 size: 13 residues. CDR3 protein: CASSLERVAEAFF. The CDR3 nucleotides read TGTGCCAGCAGTTTAGAGCGGGTCGCTGAAGCTTTCTTT.

The chain recombines TRBV27 with TRBJ1-2; the D gene is possibly TRBD1 (5 bases). The CDR3 runs to 14 residues. Germline V gene lookup returns CDR1 MNHEY and CDR2 SMNVEV (reference sequence). The V gene lost 1 base and the J gene lost 7 bases, with 13 bases spanning the gap. In DNA, the CDR3 is TGTGCCAGCAGTTTATGGCAGGGAGGTAGTGGCTACACCTTC. As protein: CASSLWQGGSGYTF.